This T cell receptor (beta chain) was recovered during a study of radiation and T cells in renal cell carcinoma. Trimming pared 0 bases from V and 9 bases from J, leaving 10 bases between. This CDR3 spans 13 amino acids. CDR1 is MGHRA, CDR2 YSYEKL, per germline. The time point was: baseline pretreatment blood. Treatment specified: 15 Gy SBRT to primary tumor, nephrectomy 4 weeks later. Blood was sampled at baseline, 2 weeks and 4 weeks after SBRT. Profiling relied on immunoSEQ multiplex PCR, and the TCRdb table lists in-frame clones only, not all of them. The data show approximately 100,000 clones, 86% seen once.

The sample was blood, taken from a patient whose treatment included radiotherapy and nephrectomy. The V call is TRBV4-1, the J call TRBJ2-3; D not certain. The TCR was taken from a middle-aged man with renal cell carcinoma. DNA for the CDR3: TGCGCCAGCAGCCAAGAGGAAATCGGGACGCAGTATTTT. Translating it yields CASSQEEIGTQYF.